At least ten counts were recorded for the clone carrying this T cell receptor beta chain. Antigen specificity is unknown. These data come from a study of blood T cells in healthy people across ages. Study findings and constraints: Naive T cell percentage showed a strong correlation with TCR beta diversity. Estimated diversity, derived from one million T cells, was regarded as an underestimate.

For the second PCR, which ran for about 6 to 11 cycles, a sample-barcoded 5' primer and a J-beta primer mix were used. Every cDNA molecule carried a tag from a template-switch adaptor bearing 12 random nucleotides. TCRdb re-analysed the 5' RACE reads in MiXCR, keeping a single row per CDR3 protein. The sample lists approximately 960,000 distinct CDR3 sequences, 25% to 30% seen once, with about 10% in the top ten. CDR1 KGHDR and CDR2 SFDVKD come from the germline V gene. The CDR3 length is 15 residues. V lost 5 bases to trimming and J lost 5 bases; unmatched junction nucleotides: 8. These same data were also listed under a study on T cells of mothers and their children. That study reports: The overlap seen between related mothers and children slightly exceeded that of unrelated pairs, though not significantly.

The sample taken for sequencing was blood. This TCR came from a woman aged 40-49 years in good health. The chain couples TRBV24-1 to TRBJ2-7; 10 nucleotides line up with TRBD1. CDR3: CATSGGGTGDHEQYF. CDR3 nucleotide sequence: TGTGCCACCAGTGGGGGCGGGACAGGGGATCACGAGCAGTACTTC.